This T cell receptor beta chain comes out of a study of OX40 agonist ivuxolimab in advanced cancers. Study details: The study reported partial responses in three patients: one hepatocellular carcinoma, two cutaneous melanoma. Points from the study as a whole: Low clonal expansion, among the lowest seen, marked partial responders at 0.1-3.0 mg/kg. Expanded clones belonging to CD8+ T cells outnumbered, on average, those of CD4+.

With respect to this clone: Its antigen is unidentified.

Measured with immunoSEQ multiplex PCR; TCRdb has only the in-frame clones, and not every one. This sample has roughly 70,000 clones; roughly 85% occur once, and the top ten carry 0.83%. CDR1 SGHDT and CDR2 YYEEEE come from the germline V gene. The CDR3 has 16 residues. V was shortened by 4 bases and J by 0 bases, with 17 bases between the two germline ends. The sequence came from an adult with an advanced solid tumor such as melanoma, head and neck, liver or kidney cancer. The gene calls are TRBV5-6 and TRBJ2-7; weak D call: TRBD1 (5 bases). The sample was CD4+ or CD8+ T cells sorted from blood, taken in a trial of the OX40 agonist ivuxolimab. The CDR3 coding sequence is TGTGCCAGCAGCCTTCGAGGACACGCCCGCTCCTACGAGCAGTACTTC. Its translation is CASSLRGHARSYEQYF.